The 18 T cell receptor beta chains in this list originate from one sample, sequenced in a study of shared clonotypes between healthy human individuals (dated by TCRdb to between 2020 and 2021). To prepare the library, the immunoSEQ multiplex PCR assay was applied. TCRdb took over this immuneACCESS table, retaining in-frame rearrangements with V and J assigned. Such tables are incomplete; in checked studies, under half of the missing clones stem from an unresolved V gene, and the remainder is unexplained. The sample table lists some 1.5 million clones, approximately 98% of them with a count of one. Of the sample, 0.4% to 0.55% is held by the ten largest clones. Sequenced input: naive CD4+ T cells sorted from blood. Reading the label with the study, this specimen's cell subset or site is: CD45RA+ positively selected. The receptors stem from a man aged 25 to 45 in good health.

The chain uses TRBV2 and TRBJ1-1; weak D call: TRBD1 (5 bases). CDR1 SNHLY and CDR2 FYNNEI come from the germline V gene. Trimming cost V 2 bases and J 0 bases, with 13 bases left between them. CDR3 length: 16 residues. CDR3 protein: CASSERGGPLNTEAFF. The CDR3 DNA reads TGTGCCAGCAGTGAAAGGGGAGGACCGCTGAACACTGAAGCTTTCTTT.

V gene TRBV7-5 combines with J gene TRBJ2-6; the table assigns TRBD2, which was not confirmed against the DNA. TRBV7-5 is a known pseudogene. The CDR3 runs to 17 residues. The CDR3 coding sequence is TGTGCCAGAAGCAACGCCTTGAGAAAGACTGGGGCCAACGTCCTGACTTTC. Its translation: CARSNALRKTGANVLTF.

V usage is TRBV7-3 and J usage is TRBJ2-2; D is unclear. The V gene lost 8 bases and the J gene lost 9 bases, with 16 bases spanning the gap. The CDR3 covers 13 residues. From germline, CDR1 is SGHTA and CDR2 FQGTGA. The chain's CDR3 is CASSQAKGRELFF. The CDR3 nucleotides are TGTGCCAGCTCGCAAGCGAAGGGCCGGGAGCTGTTTTTT.

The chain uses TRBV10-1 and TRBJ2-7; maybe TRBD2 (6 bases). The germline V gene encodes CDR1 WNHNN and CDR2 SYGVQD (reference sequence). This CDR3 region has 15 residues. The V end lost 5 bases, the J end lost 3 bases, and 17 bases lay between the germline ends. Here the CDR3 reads CASSQMGLKSYEQYF. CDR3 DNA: TGCGCCAGCAGTCAAATGGGACTCAAAAGCTACGAGCAGTACTTC.

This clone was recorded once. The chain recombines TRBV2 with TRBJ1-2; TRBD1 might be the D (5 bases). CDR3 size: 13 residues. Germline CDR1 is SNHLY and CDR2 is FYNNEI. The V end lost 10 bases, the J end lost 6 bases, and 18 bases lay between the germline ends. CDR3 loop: CATTRDLGDGYTF. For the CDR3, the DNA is TGTGCCACTACGAGGGACCTGGGCGATGGCTACACCTTC.

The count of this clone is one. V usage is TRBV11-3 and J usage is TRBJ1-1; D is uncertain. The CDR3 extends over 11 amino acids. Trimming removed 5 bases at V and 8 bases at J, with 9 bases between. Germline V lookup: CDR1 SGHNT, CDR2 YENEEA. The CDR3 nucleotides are TGTGCCAGCAGCCATCGGGGAGAAGCTTTCTTT. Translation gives CASSHRGEAFF.

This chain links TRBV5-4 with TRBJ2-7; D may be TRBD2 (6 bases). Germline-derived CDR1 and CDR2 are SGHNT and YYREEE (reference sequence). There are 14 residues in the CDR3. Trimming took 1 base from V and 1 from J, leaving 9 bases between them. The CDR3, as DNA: TGTGCCAGCAGCTTGTCTAGCGTTTCCTACGAGCAGTACTTC. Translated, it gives CASSLSSVSYEQYF. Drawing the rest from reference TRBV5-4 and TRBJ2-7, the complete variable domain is ETGVTQSPTHLIKTRGQQVTLRCSSQSGHNTVSWYQQALGQGPQFIFQYYREEENGRGNFPPRFSGLQFPNYSSELNVNALELDDSALYLCASSLSSVSYEQYFGPGTRLTVT.

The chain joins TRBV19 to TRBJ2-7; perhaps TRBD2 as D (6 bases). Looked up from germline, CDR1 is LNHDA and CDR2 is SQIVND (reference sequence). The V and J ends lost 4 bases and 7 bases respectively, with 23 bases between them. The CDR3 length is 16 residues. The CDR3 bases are TGTGCCAGTAGTACCCGAGCTAGCGCTTTACTGGGAGAGCAGTACTTC. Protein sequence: CASSTRASALLGEQYF.

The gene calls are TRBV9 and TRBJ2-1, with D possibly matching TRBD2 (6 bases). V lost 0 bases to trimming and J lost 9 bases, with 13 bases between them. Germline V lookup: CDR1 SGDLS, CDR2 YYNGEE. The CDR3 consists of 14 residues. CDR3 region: CASSVVGGDGEQFF. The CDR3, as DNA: TGTGCCAGCAGCGTAGTGGGAGGCGACGGTGAGCAGTTCTTC.

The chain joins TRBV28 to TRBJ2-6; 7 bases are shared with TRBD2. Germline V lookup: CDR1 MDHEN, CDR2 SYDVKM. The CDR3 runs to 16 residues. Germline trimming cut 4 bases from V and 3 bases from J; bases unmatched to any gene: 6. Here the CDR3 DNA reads TGTGCCAGCAGTTCCTGGGAGGGCTTTGGGGCCAACGTCCTGACTTTC. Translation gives CASSSWEGFGANVLTF.

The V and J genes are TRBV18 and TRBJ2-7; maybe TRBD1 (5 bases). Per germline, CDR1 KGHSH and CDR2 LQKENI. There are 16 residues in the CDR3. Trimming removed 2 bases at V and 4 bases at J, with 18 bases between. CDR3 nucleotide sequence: TGTGCCAGCTCACCATCTCCAGGGCACCCCGCATACGAGCAGTACTTC. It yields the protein CASSPSPGHPAYEQYF. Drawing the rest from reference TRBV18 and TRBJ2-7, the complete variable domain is NAGVMQNPRHLVRRRGQEARLRCSPMKGHSHVYWYRQLPEEGLKFMVYLQKENIIDESGMPKERFSAEFPKEGPSILRIQQVVRGDSAAYFCASSPSPGHPAYEQYFGPGTRLTVT.

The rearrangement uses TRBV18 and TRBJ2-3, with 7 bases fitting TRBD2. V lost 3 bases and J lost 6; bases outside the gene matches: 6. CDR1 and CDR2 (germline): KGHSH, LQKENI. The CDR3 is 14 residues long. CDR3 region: CASSPWAGEDTQYF. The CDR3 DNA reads TGTGCCAGCTCACCCTGGGCGGGGGAGGATACGCAGTATTTT.

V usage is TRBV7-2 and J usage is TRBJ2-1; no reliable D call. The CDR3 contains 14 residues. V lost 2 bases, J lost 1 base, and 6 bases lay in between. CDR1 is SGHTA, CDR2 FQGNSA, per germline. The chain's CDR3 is CASSLPGSYNEQFF. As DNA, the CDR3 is TGTGCCAGCAGCTTACCAGGATCCTACAATGAGCAGTTCTTC.

In DNA, the CDR3 is TGCAGCGTTGGGGACAGGGTTCTTGGCTACACCTTC. It specifies CSVGDRVLGYTF. The chain joins TRBV29-1 to TRBJ1-2; 9 bases fit TRBD1. CDR3 size: 12 residues. V dropped 4 bases and J dropped 7; count of bases not matched to a gene: 4. Germline CDR1 is SQVTM and CDR2 is ANQGSEA.

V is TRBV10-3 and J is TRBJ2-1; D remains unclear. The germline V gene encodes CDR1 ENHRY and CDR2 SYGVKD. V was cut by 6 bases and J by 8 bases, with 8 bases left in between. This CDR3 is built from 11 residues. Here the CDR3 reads CAISVTDEQFF. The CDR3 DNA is TGTGCCATCAGCGTTACGGATGAGCAGTTCTTC.

The CDR3 reads CASSTRWGGELFF. The CDR3 nucleotides read TGTGCCAGCAGCACTCGGTGGGGCGGGGAGCTGTTTTTT. The chain combines TRBV7-9 with TRBJ2-2; D remains unclear. Trimming stripped 5 bases from V and 7 bases from J, with 11 bases between. CDR1 and CDR2 from the germline V gene are SEHNR and FQNEAQ (reference sequence). This CDR3 is built from 13 residues.

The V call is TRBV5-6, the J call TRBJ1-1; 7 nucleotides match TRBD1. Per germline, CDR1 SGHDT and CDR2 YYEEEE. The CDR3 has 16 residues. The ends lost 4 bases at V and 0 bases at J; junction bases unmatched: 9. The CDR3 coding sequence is TGTGCCAGCAGCCCCCAAACGGACAGGCTGAACACTGAAGCTTTCTTT. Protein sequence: CASSPQTDRLNTEAFF.

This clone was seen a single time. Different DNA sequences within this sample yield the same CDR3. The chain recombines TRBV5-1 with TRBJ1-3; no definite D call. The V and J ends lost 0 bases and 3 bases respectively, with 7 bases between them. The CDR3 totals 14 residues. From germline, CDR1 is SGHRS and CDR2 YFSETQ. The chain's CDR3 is CASSLGLGGNTIYF. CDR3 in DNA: TGCGCCAGCAGCTTGGGACTTGGTGGAAACACCATATATTTT.